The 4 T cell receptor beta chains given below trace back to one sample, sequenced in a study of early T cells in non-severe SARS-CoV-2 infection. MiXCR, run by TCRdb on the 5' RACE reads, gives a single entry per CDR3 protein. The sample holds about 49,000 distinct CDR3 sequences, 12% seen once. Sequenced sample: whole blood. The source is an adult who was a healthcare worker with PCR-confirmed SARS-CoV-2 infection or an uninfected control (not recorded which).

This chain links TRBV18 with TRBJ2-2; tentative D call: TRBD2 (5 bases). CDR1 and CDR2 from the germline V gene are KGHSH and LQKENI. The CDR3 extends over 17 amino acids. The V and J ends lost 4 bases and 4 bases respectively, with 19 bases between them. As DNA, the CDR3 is TGTGCCAGCTCACAACTCTCGAAGGTCGGAGGCACCGGGGAGCTGTTTTTT. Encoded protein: CASSQLSKVGGTGELFF. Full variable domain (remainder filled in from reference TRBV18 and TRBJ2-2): NAGVMQNPRHLVRRRGQEARLRCSPMKGHSHVYWYRQLPEEGLKFMVYLQKENIIDESGMPKERFSAEFPKEGPSILRIQQVVRGDSAAYFCASSQLSKVGGTGELFFGEGSRLTVL.

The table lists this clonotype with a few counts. In nucleotides, the CDR3 is TGTGCCAGCAGCTTGGGGACTAGCGGGGGGGAGAATGAGCAGTTCTTC. Translation gives CASSLGTSGGENEQFF. The chain has TRBV4-2 and TRBJ2-1; TRBD2 aligns across 16 bases. The CDR3 is 16 amino acids. Trimming removed 5 bases from V and 7 bases from J; junction bases left unmatched: 5. The V gene's germline CDR1 is LGHNA and CDR2 YNFKEQ.

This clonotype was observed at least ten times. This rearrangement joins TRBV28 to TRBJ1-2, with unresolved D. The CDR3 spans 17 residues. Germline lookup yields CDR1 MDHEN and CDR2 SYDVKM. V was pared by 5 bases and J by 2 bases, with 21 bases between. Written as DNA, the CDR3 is TGTGCCAGCAGTCCCCACCCCCGGCGTCGGTCAAACTATGGCTACACCTTC. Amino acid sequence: CASSPHPRRRSNYGYTF.

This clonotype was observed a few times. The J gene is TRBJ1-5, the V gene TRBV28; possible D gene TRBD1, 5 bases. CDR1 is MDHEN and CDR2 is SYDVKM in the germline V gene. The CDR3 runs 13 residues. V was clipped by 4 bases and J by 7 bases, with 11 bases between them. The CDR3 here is CASSSQGLQPQHF. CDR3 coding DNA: TGTGCCAGCAGTTCGCAGGGTTTACAGCCCCAGCATTTT.